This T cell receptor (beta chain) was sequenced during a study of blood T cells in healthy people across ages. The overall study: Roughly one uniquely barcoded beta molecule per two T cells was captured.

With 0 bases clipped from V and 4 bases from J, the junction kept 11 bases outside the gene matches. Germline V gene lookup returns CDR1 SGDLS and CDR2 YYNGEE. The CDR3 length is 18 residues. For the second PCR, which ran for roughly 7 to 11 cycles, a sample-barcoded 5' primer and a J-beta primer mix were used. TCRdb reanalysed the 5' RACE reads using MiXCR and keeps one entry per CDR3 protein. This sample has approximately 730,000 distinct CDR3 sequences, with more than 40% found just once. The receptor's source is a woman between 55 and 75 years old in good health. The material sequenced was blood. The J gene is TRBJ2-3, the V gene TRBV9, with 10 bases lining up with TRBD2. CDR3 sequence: CASSVEAASGSFADTQYF. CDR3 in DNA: TGTGCCAGCAGCGTAGAGGCGGCTAGCGGGAGCTTCGCAGATACGCAGTATTTT.